This T cell receptor beta chain was recovered during a study of T cell responses to AZD1222 COVID-19 vaccine (dated by TCRdb to the early 2020s). Describing the broader study: A total of just over 230 trial participants underwent TCR sequencing, of whom about 200 had received two doses of AZD1222 and about 25 had received two doses of the MenACWY control vaccine. Trial participants were enrolled by age into 18-55, 56-69 and 70-plus year subgroups, with around 150, 28 and 57 TCR-sequenced participants respectively.

Points the paper makes about the study in general: The 56-69-year group was small, and its depth increase did not reach significance, likely because of low power. Conclusions about previously exposed vaccinees are limited because only 5 or 6 AZD1222 recipients were SARS-CoV-2 seropositive at baseline. Spike-specific TCR breadth and depth rose significantly after two AZD1222 doses compared with day 0 and with MenACWY recipients. Because no day 14 peak-response samples were available, the repertoires could be characterized only after the peak T cell response. CD4 TCRs associated with the vaccine covered the entire spike protein, and the dominant responses were in regions 160-218 and 743-854. Participants were mostly white British and included more females than males, and it was suggested by the authors that clonal diversity may have been underestimated. Nearly half of unique spike-specific TCRs reportedly recognized epitopes outside regions mutated in the B.1.351 and B.1.1.7 variants.

A word on this clone: Its antigen specificity is not known. Base quality data are lacking; no much larger clone is found one base away.

Sample time point, as interpreted from the label and publication: about 28 days (+/-7) after the second vaccine dose. AZD1222 recipients whose second dose came at about 4 weeks and those whose second dose came at about 12 weeks were combined into one group, since spike-specific TCR depth and breadth did not differ between the two schedules. Vaccinee samples came from UK trials COV001 and COV002, including a single-blind randomized controlled phase 2/3 trial of AZD1222 (ChAdOx1 nCoV-19) in healthy adults. Trial participant PBMC samples were collected at day 0 and day 28 after the second dose for TCRbeta chain sequencing. The CDR3 regions of human TCRbeta chains were subjected to immunosequencing. Concerning the study's data processing: Repertoire TCRs were matched against a reference library of SARS-CoV-2-specific TCRs generated with the MIRA antigen-specificity platform. Breadth was defined as the fraction of unique TCRs that were SARS-CoV-2-associated, and depth was defined as the fraction of total T cells that were SARS-CoV-2-associated. Using the MIRA data, each spike-specific TCR was mapped to the spike region that the TCR reacts to and placed in a CD4 or CD8 class. Log10-transformed breadth and depth values were compared by one-way ANOVA with Sidak's multiple comparisons tests. Sourced from immuneACCESS, this table was stored by TCRdb with only in-frame sequences that have V and J called. A share of the clones is absent; for the studies checked, an unresolved V gene accounts for under half, and the remainder has no known explanation. V and J calls plus clone size are reproduced from that table; the DNA served to infer D and trimming. The sample includes some 73,000 clones, with roughly 89% observed a single time. The ten largest clonotypes hold over 7.5% of the sample.

The sequencing used peripheral blood, collected 28 days after the second AZD1222 dose. The source of this sequence is an adult who received the AZD1222 COVID-19 vaccine.

For the CDR3, the sequence is CAINSSRDNDQPQHF. At the DNA level, the sequence is TGTGCCATCAACTCGTCCCGGGACAATGATCAGCCCCAGCATTTT. The chain was built from TRBV10-3 and TRBJ1-5, with TRBD1 perhaps the D gene, on 6 matching bases. V and J lose 7 bases and 5 bases, and a span of 18 bases separates them. The CDR3 covers 15 residues, taking in both the cysteine and the phenylalanine. Solely the CDR3 DNA is kept, with 45 bases framed from the first base. CDR1 and CDR2, looked up from the germline V gene, are ENHRY and SYGVKD.